Sequencing of this T cell receptor (beta chain) was carried out in a study of Ad26.COV2.S vaccination and SARS-CoV-2 variants. Documented treatment: some 19 received Ad26.COV2.S at low or high dose, single or two shots; 5 received placebo; per-sample allocation not given. All samples were drawn on day 63, counting from the first vaccine or placebo injection. It was an adult aged 18-55 years in Boston who was the donor. Findings and limits, study-wide: Non-spike TCR breadth did not differ much between vaccine and placebo recipients. TCR breadth and depth analyses may have underestimated total T cell responses. Reportedly, spike-specific CD8+ and CD4+ T cell responses achieved substantial breadth once vaccination had taken place.

This CDR3 has 11 residues. The V end was cut by 5 bases, the J end by 8 bases, with 6 bases between. Notes on this clone: Its matching antigen is unknown.

The protocol was immunoSEQ multiplex PCR, while the TCRdb copy is restricted to in-frame clones and leaves out a portion. The sample contains 440,000 or so clones, 80% to 95% of which appear only once. The V gene is TRBV12-3 or TRBV12-4, the J gene TRBJ1-4, with D hard to call. The sample was peripheral blood, taken in a trial of Ad26.COV2.S vaccine versus placebo. The sequence derives from a person between 18 and 65 years old who received the Ad26.COV2.S COVID-19 vaccine or a placebo. The CDR3 coding sequence is TGTGCCAGCAGTCAAGGGGAAAAACTGTTTTTT. This encodes CASSQGEKLFF.